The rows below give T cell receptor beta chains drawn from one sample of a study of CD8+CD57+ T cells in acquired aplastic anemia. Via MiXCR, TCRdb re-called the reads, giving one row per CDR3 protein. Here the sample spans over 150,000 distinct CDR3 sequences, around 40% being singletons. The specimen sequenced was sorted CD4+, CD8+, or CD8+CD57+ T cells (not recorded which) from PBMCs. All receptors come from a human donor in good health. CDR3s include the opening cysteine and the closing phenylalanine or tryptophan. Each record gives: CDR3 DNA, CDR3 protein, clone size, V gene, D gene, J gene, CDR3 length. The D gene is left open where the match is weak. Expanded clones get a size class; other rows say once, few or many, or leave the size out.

CDR3nt: TGTGCCACCAGTAACGGGAGGAATCAGCCCCAGCATTTT; CDR3aa: CATSNGRNQPQHF; abundance: many; v_gene: TRBV15; d_gene: .; j_gene: TRBJ1-5; len: 13
CDR3nt: TGTGCCACAGGGACAGGGGACCAAGAGACCCAGTACTTC; CDR3aa: CATGTGDQETQYF; abundance: few; v_gene: TRBV19; d_gene: TRBD1; j_gene: TRBJ2-5; len: 13
CDR3nt: TGTGCCAGCAGCTCGGATTCACAGCGTATGAACACTGAAGCTTTCTTT; CDR3aa: CASSSDSQRMNTEAFF; abundance: many; v_gene: TRBV5-6; d_gene: .; j_gene: TRBJ1-1; len: 16
CDR3nt: TGTGCCTGGAGCGGCACAGGAATTCTCAATCAGCCCCAGCATTTT; CDR3aa: CAWSGTGILNQPQHF; abundance: .; v_gene: TRBV30; d_gene: .; j_gene: TRBJ1-5; len: 15
CDR3nt: TGTGCCAGCAGCCAAGAGAGGGACAGCTTTGCTCATGGCTACACCTTC; CDR3aa: CASSQERDSFAHGYTF; abundance: .; v_gene: TRBV4-2; d_gene: TRBD1; j_gene: TRBJ1-2; len: 16
CDR3nt: TGTGCCATCAGTGGAGAGGTCTACGAGCAGTACTTC; CDR3aa: CAISGEVYEQYF; abundance: .; v_gene: TRBV10-3; d_gene: .; j_gene: TRBJ2-7; len: 12
CDR3nt: TGTGCCAGCAGTGACGGGACAGGGGGCTGGTCTGAAGCTTTCTTT; CDR3aa: CASSDGTGGWSEAFF; abundance: .; v_gene: TRBV28; d_gene: TRBD1; j_gene: TRBJ1-1; len: 15
CDR3nt: TGTGCCAGCAGCGCAACTAGCGGGAGCTACGAGCAGTACTTC; CDR3aa: CASSATSGSYEQYF; abundance: many; v_gene: TRBV9; d_gene: TRBD2; j_gene: TRBJ2-7; len: 14
CDR3nt: TGCGCCAGCGGTTCTGAGACAGGGGGCCGTGAGCAGTTCTTC; CDR3aa: CASGSETGGREQFF; abundance: many; v_gene: TRBV5-1; d_gene: TRBD1; j_gene: TRBJ2-1; len: 14
CDR3nt: TGTGCCAGCAGTCACCAGGGGAAGGGCCAAGAGACCCAGTACTTC; CDR3aa: CASSHQGKGQETQYF; abundance: many; v_gene: TRBV6-2/TRBV6-3; d_gene: .; j_gene: TRBJ2-5; len: 15
CDR3nt: TGTGCCAGCAGCTTGACAGGGGTCAACACTGAAGCTTTCTTT; CDR3aa: CASSLTGVNTEAFF; abundance: many; v_gene: TRBV7-9; d_gene: TRBD1; j_gene: TRBJ1-1; len: 14
CDR3nt: TGTGCCACCCGCGGGAACACTGAAGCTTTCTTT; CDR3aa: CATRGNTEAFF; abundance: .; v_gene: TRBV15; d_gene: .; j_gene: TRBJ1-1; len: 11
CDR3nt: TGCAGCGTTGACAGCATGAACACTGAAGCTTTCTTT; CDR3aa: CSVDSMNTEAFF; abundance: many; v_gene: TRBV29-1; d_gene: .; j_gene: TRBJ1-1; len: 12
CDR3nt: TGTGCCAGCAGCCCAGGGGACGGTGAGACCCAGTACTTC; CDR3aa: CASSPGDGETQYF; abundance: many; v_gene: TRBV11-2; d_gene: .; j_gene: TRBJ2-5; len: 13